What follows is one TCR beta chain and its context. V shed 5 bases and J 2 bases; nucleotides not matched to a gene: 15. CDR3 length: 19 amino acids. From germline, CDR1 is ENHRY and CDR2 SYGVKD. In Seattle, patients joined the study during active infection and were tracked longitudinally. Original analysis: From reference gene primer amplification, estimates of nucleated cell counts were derived. Data came from immunoSEQ multiplex PCR; TCRdb stores just in-frame clones and leaves some out. V, J and clone size are taken as reported in that table, and D and trimming were inferred from the DNA itself. This sample yields around 480,000 clones, of which around 89% are seen a single time; roughly 13% belongs to the top ten. The source of the sample is a study of blood T cell repertoires in COVID-19. About the research overall: Researchers got acute and convalescent COVID-19 samples from the United States, Italy and Spain. Nucleic acid was either cDNA or gDNA, and it came from T cells, B-cell-depleted T cells, or PBMCs.

The chain couples TRBV10-3 to TRBJ1-3; 10 bases fit TRBD1. Sequencing used peripheral blood. The origin of this receptor is a woman in her forties or fifties with COVID-19, enrolled during active disease. The CDR3 spells CAISSTGTGALIAGNTIYF. CDR3 nucleotide sequence: TGTGCCATCAGTTCCACCGGGACAGGGGCCTTGATAGCTGGAAACACCATATATTTT.